These 32 T cell receptor beta chains share one sample of origin, sequenced in a study of monozygotic twins with inflammatory bowel disease. From the 5' RACE reads, TCRdb lists one entry per CDR3 protein and no DNA. This sample's table reports around 99,000 distinct CDR3 sequences. Sequencing was carried out using blood. The receptors shown here come from a human donor with ulcerative colitis or Crohn's disease, or a healthy co-twin of an affected twin (not recorded which).

The V and J genes are TRBV5-1 and TRBJ1-1; checking the TCRdb D call of TRBD1 is not possible without DNA. The CDR3 length is 20 residues. From germline, CDR1 is SGHRS and CDR2 YFSETQ. CDR3 residues: CASRWHDETGVVGMNTEAFF. Full variable domain (remainder filled in from reference TRBV5-1 and TRBJ1-1): KAGVTQTPRYLIKTRGQQVTLSCSPISGHRSVSWYQQTPGQGLQFLFEYFSETQRNKGNFPGRFSGRQFSNSRSEMNVSTLELGDSALYLCASRWHDETGVVGMNTEAFFGQGTRLTVV.

This chain uses TRBV20-1 with TRBJ2-7; without DNA, the TCRdb call of TRBD2 cannot be checked. Germline CDR1 and CDR2: DFQATT and SNEGSKA (reference sequence). The CDR3 length is 13 residues. The chain's CDR3 is CSGWTSGGYEQYF.

The V call is TRBV6-2 or TRBV6-3, the J call TRBJ2-1; TCRdb outputs TRBD2, but without DNA this stays unchecked. The CDR3 totals 15 residues. Germline CDR1 MNHEY, CDR2 SVGEGT. The CDR3 is CASSPSGGSYNEQFF.

CDR3 amino acids: CSAPPPGSGLIGGQYF. The chain couples TRBV20-1 to TRBJ2-5; there is no DNA to check the TCRdb D call of TRBD1. CDR1 is DFQATT, CDR2 SNEGSKA, per germline (reference sequence). This CDR3 is 16 amino acids long.

This chain connects TRBV20-1 to TRBJ2-1. The CDR3 is 12 amino acids. CDR1 and CDR2 from the germline V gene are DFQATT and SNEGSKA (reference sequence). CDR3 sequence reads: CSARARGHEQFF.

The chain has TRBV5-6 and TRBJ2-3. CDR1 and CDR2 from the germline V gene are SGHDT and YYEEEE. The CDR3 is 14 amino acids. CDR3 protein: CASSRGFGTDTQYF.

This chain links TRBV13 with TRBJ1-1. CDR1 PRHDT and CDR2 FYEKMQ come from the germline V gene (reference sequence). The CDR3 is 16 residues long. The CDR3: CASRLFQGRANTEAFF.

V usage is TRBV11-2 and J usage is TRBJ2-2; TCRdb names TRBD1, which stays unverified in the absence of DNA. The CDR3 loop spans 16 amino acids. CDR1 and CDR2 (germline): SGHAT, FQNNGV. Here the CDR3 reads CASSLGQGFNTGELFF.

The chain's CDR3 is CASSSPGNGFGEQYF. V gene TRBV28 combines with J gene TRBJ2-7; TCRdb picks TRBD1, but there is no DNA to check that call. This CDR3 has 15 residues. Per the germline V gene, CDR1 is MDHEN and CDR2 is SYDVKM.

J is TRBJ1-6 and V is TRBV7-2; TCRdb returns TRBD1, unconfirmable since there is no DNA. The V gene's germline CDR1 is SGHTA and CDR2 FQGNSA. This CDR3 has 12 amino acids. This CDR3 reads CASGQENSPLHF.

The chain employs TRBV7-9 and TRBJ2-3; TCRdb calls TRBD2, which cannot be checked without DNA. Germline V lookup: CDR1 SEHNR, CDR2 FQNEAQ (reference sequence). The CDR3 covers 12 residues. The CDR3 sequence is CASSPTLLRVHF.

This sequence joins TRBV7-3 and TRBJ2-7; TCRdb outputs TRBD2, but without DNA this stays unchecked. Germline V CDR1 and CDR2: SGHTA, FQGTGA. This CDR3 has 15 residues. CDR3 sequence reads: CASSPYGREGYEQYF. Combining the CDR3 with reference TRBV7-3 and TRBJ2-7 gives the whole variable domain GAGVSQTPSNKVTEKGKYVELRCDPISGHTALYWYRQSLGQGPEFLIYFQGTGAADDSGLPNDRFFAVRPEGSVSTLKIQRTERGDSAVYLCASSPYGREGYEQYFGPGTRLTVT.

V gene TRBV20-1 combines with J gene TRBJ2-1; the D call of TRBD2 rests on TCRdb alone, since no DNA is present to check it. The CDR3 contains 14 residues. Germline V gene lookup returns CDR1 DFQATT and CDR2 SNEGSKA (reference sequence). Here the CDR3 reads CSASSGYSYNEQFF.

This sequence joins TRBV7-8 and TRBJ1-2; TCRdb's D call of TRBD1 is untestable without DNA. The CDR3 sequence is 13 residues long. The germline gives CDR1 SGHVS, CDR2 FQNEAQ. The CDR3 spells CASTLTGVYGYTF.

The V call is TRBV5-6, the J call TRBJ1-3; TCRdb's D call, TRBD1, is unchecked because there is no DNA. Germline values: CDR1 SGHDT, CDR2 YYEEEE. This CDR3 has 18 amino acids. The CDR3 protein is CASSPPPGQWPSGNTIYF.

The chain combines TRBV2 with TRBJ2-7; the D gene TCRdb calls, TRBD1, cannot be checked with no DNA. This CDR3 is 12 amino acids long. CDR1 and CDR2 from the germline V gene are SNHLY and FYNNEI. This CDR3 is CASRQDRDEQYF.

The chain recombines TRBV9 with TRBJ1-6; with no DNA, the TCRdb D assignment of TRBD1 cannot be verified. CDR1 and CDR2 from the germline V gene are SGDLS and YYNGEE. This CDR3 is 14 amino acids long. The CDR3 is CASSLDRDGSPLHF.

The rearrangement links TRBV11-2 to TRBJ2-1; with no DNA, the TCRdb D assignment of TRBD2 cannot be verified. CDR1 and CDR2 from the germline V gene are SGHAT and FQNNGV. The CDR3 is made up of 18 amino acids. CDR3 amino acids: CASSSTSEIEKSYNEQFF.

The chain carries TRBV12-3 or TRBV12-4 and TRBJ1-3; the D call of TRBD1 rests on TCRdb alone, since no DNA is present to check it. CDR3 length equals 13 residues. The CDR3 is CASAWGGGNTIYF.

The genes are TRBV5-4 and TRBJ2-7; TCRdb selects TRBD1, and the lack of DNA leaves this call unchecked. This CDR3 comprises 13 residues. CDR1 is SGHNT and CDR2 is YYREEE in the germline V gene (reference sequence). This chain's CDR3 is CASSRGGSYEQYF.

The chain joins TRBV20-1 to TRBJ2-1; TCRdb picks TRBD2, but there is no DNA to check that call. Germline assignment: CDR1 DFQATT and CDR2 SNEGSKA (reference sequence). The CDR3 length is 14 residues. CDR3 loop: CSARDPGRGNEQFF.

The chain uses TRBV28 and TRBJ1-2. The CDR3 runs 13 residues. Germline lookup yields CDR1 MDHEN and CDR2 SYDVKM. The chain's CDR3 is CASSFMEGSGYTF.

The chain combines TRBV10-3 with TRBJ2-1; TCRdb returns TRBD1, unconfirmable since there is no DNA. Germline CDR1 ENHRY, CDR2 SYGVKD. The CDR3 extends over 14 amino acids. This CDR3 is CAISGVRPGDEQFF.

V gene TRBV12-3 or TRBV12-4 combines with J gene TRBJ2-7; TCRdb picks TRBD2, but there is no DNA to check that call. The CDR3 extends over 15 amino acids. The CDR3: CASSFLAGDSYEQYF.

The chain combines TRBV5-1 with TRBJ1-6; TCRdb's assignment of TRBD1 cannot be checked, as there is no DNA. Germline values: CDR1 SGHRS, CDR2 YFSETQ. The CDR3 loop spans 15 amino acids. CDR3 sequence: CASSLVGQGNSPLHF.

The rearrangement joins TRBV29-1 to TRBJ2-5; TCRdb picks TRBD2, but there is no DNA to check that call. The CDR3 runs 14 residues. Germline CDR1 SQVTM, CDR2 ANQGSEA. The CDR3: CSVEISGPQETQYF.

This sequence joins TRBV27 and TRBJ2-3; the D call from TCRdb, TRBD1, cannot be confirmed without DNA. Per germline, CDR1 MNHEY and CDR2 SMNVEV (reference sequence). There are 15 residues in the CDR3. The CDR3 is CASSLSTGGTDTQYF.

The CDR3: CASSLQTGGSYEQYF. The V and J genes are TRBV5-4 and TRBJ2-7; TCRdb gives TRBD1 as the D gene, but with no DNA this cannot be confirmed. The CDR3 covers 15 residues. Germline loops: CDR1 SGHNT, CDR2 YYREEE (reference sequence).

The chain links TRBV6-1 to TRBJ2-2; TCRdb reports TRBD1, a call that lacks DNA to check it against. The CDR3 totals 14 residues. CDR1 is MNHNS and CDR2 is SASEGT in the germline V gene. CDR3: CASQRQGGTGELFF.

The chain is built from TRBV6-1 and TRBJ2-7; TCRdb picks TRBD1, but there is no DNA to check that call. Germline V CDR1 and CDR2: MNHNS, SASEGT. This CDR3 contains 15 residues. The CDR3 protein is CASSQGTGGYYEQYF.

The J gene is TRBJ1-4, the V gene TRBV15; the TCRdb D gene call, TRBD1, has no DNA to confirm it. Per the germline V gene, CDR1 is LNHNV and CDR2 is YYDKDF (reference sequence). The CDR3 is 15 residues long. CDR3 loop: CATSRDGGPDEKLFF.

The gene calls are TRBV19 and TRBJ2-4; absent DNA, TCRdb's TRBD1 call cannot be checked. The CDR3 has 15 residues. CDR1 is LNHDA and CDR2 is SQIVND in the germline V gene (reference sequence). This CDR3 is CASKQWGDGKNIQYF.